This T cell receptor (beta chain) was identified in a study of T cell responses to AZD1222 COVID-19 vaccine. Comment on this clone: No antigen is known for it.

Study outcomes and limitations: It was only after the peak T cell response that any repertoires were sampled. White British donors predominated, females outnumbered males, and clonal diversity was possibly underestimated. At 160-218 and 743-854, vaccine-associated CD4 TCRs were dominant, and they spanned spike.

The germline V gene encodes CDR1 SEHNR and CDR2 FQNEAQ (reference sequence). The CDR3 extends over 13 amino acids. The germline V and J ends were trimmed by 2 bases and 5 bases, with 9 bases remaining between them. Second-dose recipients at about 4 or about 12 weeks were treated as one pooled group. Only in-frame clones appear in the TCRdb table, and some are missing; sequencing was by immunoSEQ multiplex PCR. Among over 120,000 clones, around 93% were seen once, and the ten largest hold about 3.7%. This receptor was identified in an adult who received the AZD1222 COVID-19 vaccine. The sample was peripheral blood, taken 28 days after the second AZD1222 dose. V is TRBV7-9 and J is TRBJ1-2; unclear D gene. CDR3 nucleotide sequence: TGTGCCAGCAGCTTAATTTCTGGGTATGGCTACACCTTC. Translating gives CASSLISGYGYTF.